These 16 T cell receptor beta chains share one sample of origin, sequenced in a study of T cell responses to AZD1222 COVID-19 vaccine. Sequencing used immunoSEQ multiplex PCR; TCRdb keeps in-frame clones, though not all of them. The sample includes approximately 100,000 clones, more than 70% of them seen just once. The sample in question was peripheral blood, obtained on day 0 of AZD1222 vaccination. These receptors were collected from an adult in good health.

The chain carries TRBV2 and TRBJ1-2; D is unclear. The germline CDR1 and CDR2 sequences are SNHLY and FYNNEI. V was shortened by 4 bases and J by 12 bases, with 9 bases between the two germline ends. The CDR3 has 10 residues. As DNA, the CDR3 is TGTGCCAGCAGTGGAAGTCTCCACACCTTC. Translation: CASSGSLHTF. Filled out from reference TRBV2 and TRBJ1-2, the complete variable domain reads EPEVTQTPSHQVTQMGQEVILRCVPISNHLYFYWYRQILGQKVEFLVSFYNNEISEKSEIFDDQFSVERPDGSNFTLKIRSTKLEDSAMYFCASSGSLHTFGSGTRLTVV.

The chain has TRBV5-1 and TRBJ1-6; 12 positions match TRBD1. This CDR3 contains 17 residues. Unmatched junction bases numbered 3, after V lost 3 bases and J lost 2 bases. CDR1 is SGHRS and CDR2 is YFSETQ in the germline V gene. The CDR3 nucleotides read TGCGCCAGCAGCTCGGGACAGGGGGCGGCCTATAATTCACCCCTCCACTTT. This encodes CASSSGQGAAYNSPLHF.

The chain is built from TRBV2 and TRBJ1-2; D ambiguous. The V end was cut by 6 bases, the J end by 0 bases, with 2 bases between. CDR1 is SNHLY and CDR2 is FYNNEI in the germline V gene. The CDR3 spans 11 residues. CDR3 sequence: CASRANYGYTF. DNA for the CDR3: TGTGCCAGCAGGGCTAACTATGGCTACACCTTC.

This clone was counted between two and nine times. The chain is built from TRBV28 and TRBJ2-1; no clear D. Germline CDR1 is MDHEN and CDR2 is SYDVKM. Trimming stripped 4 bases from V and 7 bases from J, with 17 bases between. CDR3 size: 15 residues. The CDR3 region has the DNA TGTGCCAGCAGTTCCCCCCCCTCCCATCCAAATGAGCAGTTCTTC. Translating gives CASSSPPSHPNEQFF.

The chain couples TRBV5-1 to TRBJ2-2; D call uncertain. V lost 0 bases and J 2 bases, leaving 11 bases between the germline ends. The CDR3 sequence is 16 residues long. CDR1 is SGHRS and CDR2 is YFSETQ in the germline V gene. The DNA of the CDR3 is TGCGCCAGCAGCTTGGCTGGGTCAGTTAACACCGGGGAGCTGTTTTTT. Its protein product is CASSLAGSVNTGELFF.

This chain uses TRBV5-1 with TRBJ2-1; 7 bases agree with TRBD2. The CDR3 extends over 14 amino acids. Per germline, CDR1 SGHRS and CDR2 YFSETQ. V lost 0 bases, J lost 7 bases, and 4 bases stayed unmatched. The CDR3 sequence is CASSLGAGANEQFF. The DNA of the CDR3 is TGCGCCAGCAGCTTGGGTGCGGGAGCTAATGAGCAGTTCTTC.

As regards this clone: An end of the junction differs from the germline gene, which may be a read error. The gene calls are TRBV10-1 and TRBJ2-2, with 9 nucleotides matching TRBD2. Germline V gene data show CDR1 as WNHNN and CDR2 as SYGVQD (reference sequence). CDR3 length equals 16 residues. The DNA for the CDR3 is TGCGCCAGTAGTGAGCGGGCGGGAGGGTCCACCGGGGAGCTGTTTTTT. As protein: CASSERAGGSTGELFF.

The CDR3 protein is CASSPGQQSEAFF. In DNA, the CDR3 is TGTGCCAGCTCACCGGGACAGCAAAGTGAAGCTTTCTTT. This chain joins TRBV18 and TRBJ1-1; 7 nucleotides match TRBD1. The germline CDR1 and CDR2 sequences are KGHSH and LQKENI. Trimming took 3 bases from V and 7 from J; bases not matched to a gene: 5. The length of the CDR3 is 13 residues.

J is TRBJ1-3 and V is TRBV19, with D tentatively TRBD1 (5 bases). Germline V lookup: CDR1 LNHDA, CDR2 SQIVND (reference sequence). CDR3 length: 16 residues. V was pared by 7 bases and J by 7 bases, with 23 bases between. CDR3 bases: TGTGCCAGTAAACACACCAGCAGGGTCGCCGGGAACACCATATATTTT. Encoded protein: CASKHTSRVAGNTIYF.

J is TRBJ1-2 and V is TRBV6-5; D may be TRBD1 (5 bases). V lost 0 bases, J lost 2 bases, and 13 bases lay in between. The CDR3 totals 16 residues. Germline V lookup: CDR1 MNHEY, CDR2 SVGAGI. CDR3 residues: CASSYSMAGLNYGYTF. Here the CDR3 DNA reads TGTGCCAGCAGTTACTCGATGGCAGGGCTGAACTATGGCTACACCTTC.

This rearrangement joins TRBV5-1 to TRBJ1-4; the D is unclear. V lost 2 bases and J 8 bases, leaving 19 bases between the germline ends. The CDR3 covers 16 residues. Looked up from germline, CDR1 is SGHRS and CDR2 is YFSETQ. The CDR3 DNA sequence: TGCGCCAGCAGCTTCTCCGGTCCCAACCAAGGAGAAAAACTGTTTTTT. Its protein is CASSFSGPNQGEKLFF.

The chain combines TRBV10-3 with TRBJ1-3; possible D gene TRBD1, 6 bases. V was trimmed by 7 bases and J by 0 bases, leaving 13 bases between them. The CDR3 runs to 15 residues. CDR1 and CDR2 (germline): ENHRY, SYGVKD. CDR3 residues: CAINPGTLSGNTIYF. DNA for the CDR3: TGTGCCATCAACCCTGGGACACTCTCTGGAAACACCATATATTTT.

The table lists this clone with a count of one. The rearrangement uses TRBV7-2 and TRBJ2-5; TRBD2 matches at 12 bases. The CDR3 spans 15 residues. Germline lookup yields CDR1 SGHTA and CDR2 FQGNSA. The V and J ends lost 8 bases and 4 bases, in that order; junction bases with no gene match: 8. The CDR3 sequence is CASGGASGRGETQYF. The CDR3 DNA follows: TGTGCCAGCGGCGGGGCTAGCGGGAGGGGAGAGACCCAGTACTTC.

The V and J genes are TRBV12-3 or TRBV12-4 and TRBJ2-2, with D maybe TRBD2 (5 bases). The CDR3 extends over 13 amino acids. Here the CDR3 DNA reads TGTGTCTGCACCAAAAGGGAGACCGGGGAGCTGTTTTTT. Encoded protein: CVCTKRETGELFF.

This sequence joins TRBV19 and TRBJ2-2, with D perhaps TRBD1 or TRBD2 (5 bases each). The V end lost 3 bases, the J end lost 6 bases, and 11 bases lay between the germline ends. The germline CDR1 and CDR2 sequences are LNHDA and SQIVND (reference sequence). The CDR3 contains 14 residues. Written as DNA, the CDR3 is TGTGCCAGTAGTATGTTGGGGGTGGCCGGGGAGCTGTTTTTT. Translating gives CASSMLGVAGELFF.

This clone appeared a single time. The CDR3 coding sequence is TGTGCCAGCAGCCGGGGACAGAGCTACGAGCAGTACTTC. It translates to CASSRGQSYEQYF. This rearrangement joins TRBV9 to TRBJ2-7, with 7 bases lining up with TRBD1. CDR1 is SGDLS, CDR2 YYNGEE, per germline. The CDR3 runs 13 residues. The junction had 4 bases not matched to a gene; V was cut back by 4 bases and J by 3 bases.